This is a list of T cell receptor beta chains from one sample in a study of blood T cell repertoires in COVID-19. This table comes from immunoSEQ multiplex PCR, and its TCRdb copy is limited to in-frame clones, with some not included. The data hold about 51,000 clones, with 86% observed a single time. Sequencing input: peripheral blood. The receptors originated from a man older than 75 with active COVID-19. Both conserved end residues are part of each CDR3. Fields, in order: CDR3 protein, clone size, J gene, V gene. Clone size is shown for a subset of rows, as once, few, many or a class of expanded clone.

CDR3aa: CASSQEVGRAGTDTQYF; abundance: NA; j_gene: TRBJ2-3; v_gene: TRBV3-1/TRBV3-2
CDR3aa: CASSPQAGGPGDTQYF; abundance: NA; j_gene: TRBJ2-3; v_gene: TRBV18
CDR3aa: CASSHRSSSGRVYNEQFF; abundance: NA; j_gene: TRBJ2-1; v_gene: TRBV5-1
CDR3aa: CASSQDRDQPQHF; abundance: NA; j_gene: TRBJ1-5; v_gene: TRBV3-1/TRBV3-2
CDR3aa: CASSPGTSNIRQYF; abundance: NA; j_gene: TRBJ2-7; v_gene: TRBV25-1
CDR3aa: CAWSVVAGDLGNTGELFF; abundance: NA; j_gene: TRBJ2-2; v_gene: TRBV30
CDR3aa: CASSLVRSPQLYNEQFF; abundance: NA; j_gene: TRBJ2-1; v_gene: TRBV7-2
CDR3aa: CASSLGQTDNEQFF; abundance: NA; j_gene: TRBJ2-1; v_gene: TRBV7-7
CDR3aa: CASIGRRDPGELFF; abundance: NA; j_gene: TRBJ2-2; v_gene: TRBV6-6
CDR3aa: CASSDRGSTDTQYF; abundance: NA; j_gene: TRBJ2-3; v_gene: TRBV6-1
CDR3aa: CASSLDSLNEKLFF; abundance: once; j_gene: TRBJ1-4; v_gene: TRBV7-2
CDR3aa: CASNWREGGDEQYF; abundance: NA; j_gene: TRBJ2-7; v_gene: TRBV5-5
CDR3aa: CASSNRDLSTDTQYF; abundance: NA; j_gene: TRBJ2-3; v_gene: TRBV11-2
CDR3aa: CASSNPRTSGKDTQYF; abundance: NA; j_gene: TRBJ2-3; v_gene: TRBV19
CDR3aa: CTSSQVRLASSTDTQYF; abundance: NA; j_gene: TRBJ2-3; v_gene: TRBV1
CDR3aa: CASSMGTFSAEAFF; abundance: NA; j_gene: TRBJ1-1; v_gene: TRBV19
CDR3aa: CASRSDSDEQYF; abundance: NA; j_gene: TRBJ2-7; v_gene: TRBV5-1
CDR3aa: CASSTGQGKNGYTF; abundance: NA; j_gene: TRBJ1-2; v_gene: TRBV5-1
CDR3aa: CASSPDGLGAEAFF; abundance: NA; j_gene: TRBJ1-1; v_gene: TRBV27
CDR3aa: CASSFGGTGLSYGYTF; abundance: NA; j_gene: TRBJ1-2; v_gene: TRBV7-2
CDR3aa: CSASPISREAFF; abundance: once; j_gene: TRBJ1-1; v_gene: TRBV20-1
CDR3aa: CATSPPTGGYGYTF; abundance: NA; j_gene: TRBJ1-2; v_gene: TRBV15
CDR3aa: CASSRSGTGNTEAFF; abundance: NA; j_gene: TRBJ1-1; v_gene: TRBV18
CDR3aa: CASSLRQGADTQYF; abundance: NA; j_gene: TRBJ2-3; v_gene: TRBV19
CDR3aa: CASSLALETQYF; abundance: NA; j_gene: TRBJ2-5; v_gene: TRBV5-1
CDR3aa: CASSAKLGQPNTEAFF; abundance: NA; j_gene: TRBJ1-1; v_gene: TRBV7-2
CDR3aa: CASSTTLGREITGELFF; abundance: NA; j_gene: TRBJ2-2; v_gene: TRBV7-9
CDR3aa: CASSQVRDRGGSYNSPLHF; abundance: few; j_gene: TRBJ1-6; v_gene: TRBV4-2
CDR3aa: CASSSVGSTGSKNIQYF; abundance: NA; j_gene: TRBJ2-4; v_gene: TRBV11-3
CDR3aa: CASSRQAEGAEAFF; abundance: few; j_gene: TRBJ1-1; v_gene: TRBV6-2/TRBV6-3
CDR3aa: CASSPPSGSRENEQFF; abundance: NA; j_gene: TRBJ2-1; v_gene: TRBV18
CDR3aa: CANQLKEGQPQHF; abundance: NA; j_gene: TRBJ1-5; v_gene: TRBV30
CDR3aa: CASSQGTSGPQETQYF; abundance: NA; j_gene: TRBJ2-5; v_gene: TRBV5-4
CDR3aa: CASSTGGRSYEQYF; abundance: NA; j_gene: TRBJ2-7; v_gene: TRBV6-5
CDR3aa: CASSPTVTGGGHIQYF; abundance: few; j_gene: TRBJ2-4; v_gene: TRBV7-2
CDR3aa: CASSLNPGQLDLYGYTF; abundance: NA; j_gene: TRBJ1-2; v_gene: TRBV27
CDR3aa: CASSRAGSYNEQFF; abundance: NA; j_gene: TRBJ2-1; v_gene: TRBV6-5
CDR3aa: CASSPGARAGWTQYF; abundance: NA; j_gene: TRBJ2-5; v_gene: TRBV13
CDR3aa: CASTADGYNEQFF; abundance: NA; j_gene: TRBJ2-1; v_gene: TRBV2
CDR3aa: CASSEVGQALQFF; abundance: NA; j_gene: TRBJ2-1; v_gene: TRBV11-3
CDR3aa: CAWSAGETGGIQPQHF; abundance: NA; j_gene: TRBJ1-5; v_gene: TRBV30
CDR3aa: CASSPEVAASQYF; abundance: NA; j_gene: TRBJ2-3; v_gene: TRBV10-1
CDR3aa: CASSQSRDRNSRDYYNEQFF; abundance: NA; j_gene: TRBJ2-1; v_gene: TRBV23-1
CDR3aa: CASSYLAGINTEAFF; abundance: NA; j_gene: TRBJ1-1; v_gene: TRBV6-2/TRBV6-3
CDR3aa: CASSLGGGVGNEQFF; abundance: few; j_gene: TRBJ2-1; v_gene: TRBV5-4
CDR3aa: CAVGRGEETQYF; abundance: NA; j_gene: TRBJ2-5; v_gene: TRBV6-5
CDR3aa: CAWSLGSNEKLFF; abundance: NA; j_gene: TRBJ1-4; v_gene: TRBV30
CDR3aa: CASSPWDSLSYEQYF; abundance: once; j_gene: TRBJ2-7; v_gene: TRBV28
CDR3aa: CASSGETSGYNEQFF; abundance: few; j_gene: TRBJ2-1; v_gene: TRBV9
CDR3aa: CASKRTGAQETQYF; abundance: few; j_gene: TRBJ2-5; v_gene: TRBV5-1
CDR3aa: CASSLGFAGLAAIEQFF; abundance: NA; j_gene: TRBJ2-1; v_gene: TRBV28
CDR3aa: CASSFRQDEKLFF; abundance: NA; j_gene: TRBJ1-4; v_gene: TRBV27
CDR3aa: CASSLRHPDYEQYF; abundance: NA; j_gene: TRBJ2-7; v_gene: TRBV27
CDR3aa: CASGQNSNQPQHF; abundance: NA; j_gene: TRBJ1-5; v_gene: TRBV6-5
CDR3aa: CASSLGGGVGNEQFF; abundance: NA; j_gene: TRBJ2-1; v_gene: TRBV7-2